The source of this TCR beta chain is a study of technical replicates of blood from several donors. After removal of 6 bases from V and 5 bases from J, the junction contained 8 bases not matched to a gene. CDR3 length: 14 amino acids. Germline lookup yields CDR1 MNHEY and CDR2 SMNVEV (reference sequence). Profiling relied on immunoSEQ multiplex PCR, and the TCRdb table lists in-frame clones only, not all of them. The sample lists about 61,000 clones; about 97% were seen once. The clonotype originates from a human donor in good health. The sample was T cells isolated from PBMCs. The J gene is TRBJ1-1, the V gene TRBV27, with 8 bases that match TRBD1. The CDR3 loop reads CASRGRGRGTEAFF. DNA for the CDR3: TGTGCCAGCAGAGGCAGGGGGCGAGGTACTGAAGCTTTCTTT.